The sample holds one count of the clone carrying this T cell receptor (beta chain). The data belong to a study of blood T cell repertoires in COVID-19. The repertoire was sequenced with immunoSEQ multiplex PCR; TCRdb's copy has only in-frame clones and lacks some. The table records hundreds of thousands of clones, 80% to 90% of them present only once. Trimming cost V 0 bases and J 4 bases; bases outside gene matches: 9. Germline CDR1 and CDR2: MGHRA and YSYEKL. The CDR3 has 18 residues. The clonotype was recovered from a man aged 25-45 years who had recovered from COVID-19. Sequencing input: PBMCs or T cells enriched from blood (not recorded which). This chain uses TRBV4-1 with TRBJ1-3; TRBD1 matches at 10 bases. Here the CDR3 DNA reads TGCGCCAGCAGCCAAGAAGACAGGGGGCGTAATAGCGGAAACACCATATATTTT. It yields the protein CASSQEDRGRNSGNTIYF.